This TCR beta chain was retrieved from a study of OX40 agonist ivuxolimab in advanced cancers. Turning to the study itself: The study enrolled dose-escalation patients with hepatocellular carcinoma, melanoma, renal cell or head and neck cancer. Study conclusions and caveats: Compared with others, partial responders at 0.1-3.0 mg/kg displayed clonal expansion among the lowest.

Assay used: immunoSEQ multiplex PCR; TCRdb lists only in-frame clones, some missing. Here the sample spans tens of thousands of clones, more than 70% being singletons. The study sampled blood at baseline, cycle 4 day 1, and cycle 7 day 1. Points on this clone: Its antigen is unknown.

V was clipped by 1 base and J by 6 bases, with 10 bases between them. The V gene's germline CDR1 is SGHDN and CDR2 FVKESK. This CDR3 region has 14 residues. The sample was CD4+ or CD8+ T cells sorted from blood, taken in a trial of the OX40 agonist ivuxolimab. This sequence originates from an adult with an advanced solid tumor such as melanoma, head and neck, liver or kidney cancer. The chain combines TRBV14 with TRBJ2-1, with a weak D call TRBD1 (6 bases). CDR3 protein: CASSQGSGVNEQFF. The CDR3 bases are TGTGCCAGCAGCCAAGGATCAGGGGTCAATGAGCAGTTCTTC.